This T cell receptor beta chain was obtained from a study of shared clonotypes between healthy human individuals. Findings of the study overall: Non-shared clonotypes had lower generation probabilities than those shared by all four donors. A few donors held about 4.5% of naive CD4 clonotypes in common.

CDR3 length: 15 amino acids. V shed 4 bases and J 2 bases; nucleotides not matched to a gene: 8. Germline V gives CDR1 SGHNT, CDR2 YYREEE (reference sequence). About 30,000 T cell genomes (approximately 0.2 ug DNA) went into each sorted-subset replicate. This table comes from immunoSEQ multiplex PCR, and its TCRdb copy is limited to in-frame clones, with some not included. The sample contains 2 million to 2.5 million clones, roughly 92% of which appear only once. Details on this clone: The antigen remains unidentified.

Naive CD4+ cells were CD45RA-selected; the remaining cells were memory. The rearrangement links TRBV5-4 to TRBJ1-2; 7 positions agree with TRBD1. The specimen sequenced was naive CD4+ T cells from PBMCs. Subset reported: CD45RA+ positively selected. This clonotype was sampled from a man aged 18 to 30 in good health. Some clones in this sample may be carry-over from other donors' samples. The CDR3 sequence is CASSPGGGVNYGYTF. The CDR3 DNA is TGTGCCAGCAGCCCAGGGGGGGGTGTGAACTATGGCTACACCTTC. Together with reference TRBV5-4 and TRBJ1-2, the CDR3 gives the full variable domain: ETGVTQSPTHLIKTRGQQVTLRCSSQSGHNTVSWYQQALGQGPQFIFQYYREEENGRGNFPPRFSGLQFPNYSSELNVNALELDDSALYLCASSPGGGVNYGYTFGSGTRLTVV.